This TCR beta chain was found in a study of Graves' ophthalmopathy and Graves' hyperthyroidism. CDR3 regions of TCR beta were amplified from RNA transcripts. Following a first-round RT-PCR that used HTBI primers, a second-round multiplex PCR was carried out. In TCRdb, the multiplex PCR reads were re-called with MiXCR into one record per CDR3 protein. The sample yields hundreds of thousands of distinct CDR3 sequences, 45% to 55% seen once. Points on this clonotype: A much larger clone lies a single base off, so this may be a read error.

Trimming shortened V by 3 bases and J by 2 bases, and 17 bases separated the two germline ends. In germline, CDR1 is ENHRY, CDR2 SYGVKD. The CDR3 sequence is 17 residues long. The sequence derives from an adult man with Graves' ophthalmopathy. This chain links TRBV10-3 with TRBJ1-5; TRBD1 might be the D (5 bases). The sequencing sample was made of peripheral blood. CDR3 sequence: CAISDGGVEEGNQPQHF. As DNA, the CDR3 is TGTGCCATCAGTGATGGGGGTGTTGAGGAGGGCAATCAGCCCCAGCATTTT.